This T cell receptor beta chain appears in the sequencing data of a study of regulatory T cells in long-lasting Graves disease. This clonotype was recorded many times. The TCR beta library used iRepertoire HTBI primers with Arm-PCR amplification of CDR3. One entry per CDR3 protein, called by TCRdb with MiXCR from the multiplex PCR reads. The repertoire includes around 400,000 distinct CDR3 sequences, roughly a sixth of them detected once, and around a fifth sits in the top ten. Time point described: newly diagnosed GD, antithyroid drugs for less than 3 months. After RNA was extracted from PBMCs, the TCR library was made from it. The receptor comes from a female donor with Graves disease. This sample comprised peripheral blood mononuclear cells (PBMCs), obtained at new diagnosis, from a patient treated with antithyroid drugs.

In DNA, the CDR3 is TGTGCCACCAGTGACGAGTCATTGGGGATTTATGGCTACACCTTC. This gives the protein CATSDESLGIYGYTF. The chain has TRBV24-1 and TRBJ1-2; D not certain. V was clipped by 4 bases and J by 5 bases, with 16 bases between them. The CDR3 loop spans 15 amino acids. In germline, CDR1 is KGHDR, CDR2 SFDVKD.